This T cell receptor (beta chain) was captured by sequencing in a study of beta chain features in type 1 diabetes. Overall study results and limits: Lower insertion and higher deletion counts appeared at VDJ junctions in type 1 diabetes patients.

Expressed TCRB transcripts were sequenced, since all the RNA that had been isolated was reverse transcribed. TCRdb's copy holds only in-frame clones and misses some; the assay was immunoSEQ multiplex PCR. Of 350,000 to 450,000 clones detected, approximately 13% appear once; the ten largest clones hold around 0.035%. Remarks on this clone: Antigen: not known.

The V end was cut by 0 bases, the J end by 0 bases, with 15 bases between. The CDR3 extends over 18 amino acids. Germline V gene data show CDR1 as LGHNA and CDR2 as YSLEER. The sequence was obtained from a man aged 25-40 years in good health. The rearrangement joins TRBV4-3 to TRBJ2-4, with D possibly TRBD2 on 5 matching bases. Sequencing was performed on naive CD4+ T cells from blood. The CDR3 is CASSQDRPGLGAKNIQYF. The CDR3 DNA is TGCGCCAGCAGCCAAGATCGGCCTGGACTTGGAGCCAAAAACATTCAGTACTTC.